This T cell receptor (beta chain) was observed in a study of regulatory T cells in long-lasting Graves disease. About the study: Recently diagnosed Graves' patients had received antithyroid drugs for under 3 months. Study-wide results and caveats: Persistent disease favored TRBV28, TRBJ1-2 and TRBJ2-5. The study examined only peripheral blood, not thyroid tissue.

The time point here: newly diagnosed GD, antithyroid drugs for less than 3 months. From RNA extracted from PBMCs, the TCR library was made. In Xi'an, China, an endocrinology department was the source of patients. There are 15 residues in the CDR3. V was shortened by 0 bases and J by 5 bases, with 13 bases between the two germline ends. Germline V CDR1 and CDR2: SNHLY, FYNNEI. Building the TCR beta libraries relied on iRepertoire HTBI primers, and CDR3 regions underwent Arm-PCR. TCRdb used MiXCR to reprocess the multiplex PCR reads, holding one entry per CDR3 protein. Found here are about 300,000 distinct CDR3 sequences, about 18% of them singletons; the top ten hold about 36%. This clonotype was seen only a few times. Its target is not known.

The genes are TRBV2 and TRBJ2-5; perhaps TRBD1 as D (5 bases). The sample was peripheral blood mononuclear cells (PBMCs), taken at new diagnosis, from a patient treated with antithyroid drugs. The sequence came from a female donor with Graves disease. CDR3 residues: CASSEAAGSGETQYF. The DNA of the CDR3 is TGTGCCAGCAGTGAAGCGGCAGGGTCAGGGGAGACCCAGTACTTC.